The present TCR beta chain was sequenced within a study of radiotherapy plus CTLA-4 blockade in lung cancer. Lung cancer patients with chemo-refractory metastatic non-small-cell disease were given focal radiation plus CTLA-4 blockade with ipilimumab. Study observations and caveats: With interferon-beta, early dynamics of blood T cell clones were reported to best predict response.

This clone was found once. Its target is unknown. Only in-frame clones appear in the TCRdb table, and some are missing; sequencing was by immunoSEQ multiplex PCR. Among 35,000 to 50,000 clones, approximately 70% were seen once, and the ten largest hold roughly 4%. The length of the CDR3 is 13 residues. The germline gives CDR1 SNHLY, CDR2 FYNNEI. V was pared by 0 bases and J by 2 bases, with 4 bases between. The source of this sequence is a human donor with non-small cell lung cancer who had a complete response to radiotherapy plus ipilimumab. Source: peripheral blood, taken from a patient treated with radiotherapy plus ipilimumab. This chain uses TRBV2 with TRBJ2-5; D call uncertain. CDR3 region: CASSEAAQETQYF. As DNA, the CDR3 is TGTGCCAGCAGTGAAGCGGCACAAGAGACCCAGTACTTC.